These T cell receptor beta chains were read from a single sample in a study of blood T cell repertoires in COVID-19. The protocol was immunoSEQ multiplex PCR, while the TCRdb copy is restricted to in-frame clones and leaves out a portion. The table shows roughly 38,000 clones, with roughly 74% occurring only once. Material for sequencing was peripheral blood. The receptors stem from a man between 65 and 85 years old with COVID-19, enrolled during active disease. The CDR3 runs from the conserved cysteine through the conserved F or W.

j_call,v_call,cdr3_aa
TRBJ1-1,TRBV15,CATSGAGGTEAFF
TRBJ1-5,TRBV5-1,CASSLGQGYNQPQHF
TRBJ1-5,TRBV7-3,CASSFPTGDEPQHF
TRBJ1-4,TRBV27,CASSVGRKLFF
TRBJ1-1,TRBV10-3,CAISEAASEAFF
TRBJ2-7,TRBV9,CASSVASGTQNEQYF
TRBJ2-7,TRBV6-2/TRBV6-3,CASTPGGSYEQYF
TRBJ2-5,TRBV29-1,CSVEFGVQETQYF
TRBJ1-5,TRBV5-6,CASSYYRVDNQPQHF
TRBJ1-3,TRBV29-1,CSVETGGNTIYF
TRBJ2-1,TRBV7-9,CASSLMAYWYNEQFF
TRBJ1-2,TRBV6-5,CASGSGDNNYGYTF
TRBJ2-2,TRBV6-5,CASHRGLNTGELFF
TRBJ2-1,TRBV1,CTSSQARGSGDEQFF
TRBJ2-1,TRBV4-1,CASSQGGHKRTSGPNEQFF
TRBJ1-2,TRBV5-5,CASSSGTDLYGYTF
TRBJ1-5,TRBV28,CASSLSTGVGQPQHF
TRBJ1-2,TRBV5-1,CASSPGRGLGYTF